The entry below gives a single T cell receptor (beta chain) sequence along with its context. In germline, CDR1 is MGHRA, CDR2 YSYEKL. This CDR3 is 12 amino acids long. Trimming shortened V by 1 base and J by 8 bases, and 6 bases separated the two germline ends. The repertoire was sequenced with immunoSEQ multiplex PCR; TCRdb's copy has only in-frame clones and lacks some. The repertoire holds 200,000 to 300,000 clones, approximately 90% seen once, with about 0.95% in the top ten. Participant-given clinical history determined each cohort assignment. A case of COVID-19 had been met by exposed participants within 2 weeks before study entry. This specimen belongs to a study of blood T cell repertoires in COVID-19. Study-wide context: T cells, B-cell-depleted T cells, or PBMCs supplied cDNA or gDNA.

This TCR was recovered from a man aged 45-65 years who had been exposed to COVID-19. The specimen sequenced was PBMCs or T cells enriched from blood (not recorded which). The V gene is TRBV4-1, the J gene TRBJ2-1; D is possibly TRBD2 (6 bases). CDR3 coding DNA: TGCGCCAGCAGCCAAGGGGAGGATGAGCAGTTCTTC. Encoded protein: CASSQGEDEQFF.